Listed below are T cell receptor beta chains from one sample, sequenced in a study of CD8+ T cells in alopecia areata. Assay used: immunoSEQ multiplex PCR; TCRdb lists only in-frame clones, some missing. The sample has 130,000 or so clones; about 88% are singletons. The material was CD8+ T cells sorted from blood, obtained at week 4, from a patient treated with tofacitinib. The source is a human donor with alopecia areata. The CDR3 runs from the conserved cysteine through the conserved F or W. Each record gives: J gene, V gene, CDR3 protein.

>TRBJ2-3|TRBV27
CASSSNPPNTDTQYF
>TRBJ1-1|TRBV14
CASSQDRSAAFF
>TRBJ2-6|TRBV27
CASSTGRANVLTF
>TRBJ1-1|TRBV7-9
CASSPRQGAGTEAFF
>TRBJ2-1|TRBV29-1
CSATLYGQNNEQFF
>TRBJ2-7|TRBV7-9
CASRGPETSGPYEQYF
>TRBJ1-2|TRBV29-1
CSVGLSGGYTF
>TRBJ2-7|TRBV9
CASSSRQDHYEQYF
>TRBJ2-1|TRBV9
CASTLTSGSGYEQFF
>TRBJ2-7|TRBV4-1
CASSQDGASGGYYEQYF
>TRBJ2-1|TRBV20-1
CSADLYNEQFF
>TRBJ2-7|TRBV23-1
CASSQTGGSLRGRACYEQYF
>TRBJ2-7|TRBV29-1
CSGGQAYYEQYF
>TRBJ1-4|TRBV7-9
CASSLGGVIEKLFF
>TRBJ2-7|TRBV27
CASSPARTSGSYEQYF
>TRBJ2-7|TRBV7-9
CASSLVRGDPYEQYF
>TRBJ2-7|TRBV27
CASRTLGGGYEQYF
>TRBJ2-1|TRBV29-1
CSIRGGSSTSDEQFF
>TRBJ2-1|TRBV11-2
CASSSRAAGGLLYNEQFF
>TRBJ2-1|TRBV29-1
CSVVGLAGSSYNEQFF
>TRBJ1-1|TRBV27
CASSTRAMNTEAFF
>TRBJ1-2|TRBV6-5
CASSYFEGTGESYTF
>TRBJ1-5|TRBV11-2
CASSSGGLDQPQHF
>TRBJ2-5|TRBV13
CASSLGRQVETQYF
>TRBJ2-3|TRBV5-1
CASSLRMPTSTTDTQYF
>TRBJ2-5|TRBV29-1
CSVEITGGRQETQYF
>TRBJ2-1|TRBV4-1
CASSQVGTSGTYNEQFF
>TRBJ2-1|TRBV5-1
CASSLGDRAYNEQFF
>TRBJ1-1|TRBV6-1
CASDIGSTEAFF
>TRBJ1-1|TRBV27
CASRAGGMTTEAFF
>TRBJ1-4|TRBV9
CASSVGTETFNEKLFF
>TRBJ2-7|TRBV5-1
CASSLESAPEQYF
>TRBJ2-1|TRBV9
CASSVETEQFF
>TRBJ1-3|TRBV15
CATSRDGRNTIYF
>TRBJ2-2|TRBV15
CAASRTSNTGELFF
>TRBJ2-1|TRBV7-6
CASSLDRGSYNEQFF
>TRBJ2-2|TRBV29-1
CSVEDIAGANTGELFF
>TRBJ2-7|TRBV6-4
CASASGIDARNVSLYEQYF
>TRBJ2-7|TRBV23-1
CASSRPGDRPHEQYF
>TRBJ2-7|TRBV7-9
CASTPVGGPYEQYF
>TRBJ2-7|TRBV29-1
CSVEVPGGVREQYF
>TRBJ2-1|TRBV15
CATSRKRNPAESSYNEQFF
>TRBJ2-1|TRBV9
CASSVAGQGSNEQFF
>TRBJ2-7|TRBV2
CASSEVYEQYF
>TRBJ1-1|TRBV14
CASSPIGTEAFF
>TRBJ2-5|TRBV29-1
CSVGGGTRIAGTQYF
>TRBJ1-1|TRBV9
CASSVAAGGTRTEAFF
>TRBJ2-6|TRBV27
CASSFVGQDSGANVLTF
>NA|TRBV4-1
CASSQDPGTAVHEQYF
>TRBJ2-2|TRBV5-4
CASKVTNTGELFF
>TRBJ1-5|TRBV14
CASSSYGQGRNQPQHF
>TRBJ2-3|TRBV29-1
CSVVVATDTQYF
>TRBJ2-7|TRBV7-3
CASSEIQGASYEQYF
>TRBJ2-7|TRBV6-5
CARVHRGTYEQYF
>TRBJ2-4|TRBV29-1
CSVRGRKNIQYF
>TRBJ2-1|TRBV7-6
CASSVANYEQFF
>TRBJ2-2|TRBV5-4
CASSLLGQGNTGELFF
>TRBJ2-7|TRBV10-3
CAIRDREYEQYF
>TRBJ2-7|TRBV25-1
CASSEDPGPTYEQYF
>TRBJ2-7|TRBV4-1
CASSQPGTGNDEQYF